This passage covers 12 T cell receptor beta chains from one sample sequenced in a study of Ad26.COV2.S vaccination and SARS-CoV-2 variants. Treatment specified: 15 to 20 received Ad26.COV2.S at low or high dose, single or two shots; several received placebo; per-sample allocation not given. The samples were gathered on day 63 after the first injection of vaccine or placebo. Assay used: immunoSEQ multiplex PCR; TCRdb lists only in-frame clones, some missing. Of approximately 410,000 clones in the sample, around 87% were seen once. Material: peripheral blood, obtained in a trial of Ad26.COV2.S vaccine versus placebo. These receptors all come from a person between 18 and 60 years old who received the Ad26.COV2.S COVID-19 vaccine or a placebo.

CDR3 nucleotides: TGTGCCAGCAGTCACTTTCGCACAGATACGCAGTATTTT. Translation: CASSHFRTDTQYF. The chain combines TRBV12-3 or TRBV12-4 with TRBJ2-3; no reliable D call. CDR3 length: 13 residues. Trimming shortened V by 5 bases and J by 1 base, and 7 bases separated the two germline ends.

This chain joins TRBV10-3 and TRBJ2-5, with 9 positions matching TRBD2. CDR3 length: 16 residues. V dropped 3 bases and J dropped 2; count of bases not matched to a gene: 7. Per germline, CDR1 ENHRY and CDR2 SYGVKD. The CDR3, as DNA: TGTGCCATCAGTGATGCAGCGGGGGGTTCTCAAGAGACCCAGTACTTC. Its protein is CAISDAAGGSQETQYF.

The J gene is TRBJ2-7, the V gene TRBV5-6, with D possibly matching TRBD2 (6 bases). V was shortened by 4 bases and J by 11 bases, with 19 bases between the two germline ends. Germline CDR1 reads SGHDT; CDR2 reads YYEEEE. The length of the CDR3 is 13 residues. CDR3 nucleotide sequence: TGTGCCAGCAGCCGGGTGGTAGCGGACGTTAAGTACTTC. As protein: CASSRVVADVKYF.

The chain combines TRBV5-1 with TRBJ2-3; 12 bases are shared with TRBD2. With 0 bases clipped from V and 4 bases from J, the junction kept 9 bases outside the gene matches. The V gene's germline CDR1 is SGHRS and CDR2 YFSETQ. The CDR3 has 18 residues. The CDR3 DNA reads as TGCGCCAGCAGCTTGGGACTAGCGGGGGAGATCCTGTCAGATACGCAGTATTTT. It yields the protein CASSLGLAGEILSDTQYF.

This chain joins TRBV6-6 and TRBJ2-2; D is unclear. Germline V gene data show CDR1 as MNHNY and CDR2 as SVGAGI (reference sequence). Between the trimmed V and J ends, which lost 5 bases and 6 bases, there was a span of 7 bases. The CDR3 length is 12 residues. The CDR3 coding sequence is TGTGCCAGCAGTCCCGGGCCCGGGGAGCTGTTTTTT. Protein: CASSPGPGELFF.

The chain recombines TRBV11-2 with TRBJ1-6; D is unresolved. The CDR3 length is 14 residues. Looked up from germline, CDR1 is SGHAT and CDR2 is FQNNGV. Trimming cost V 3 bases and J 3 bases, with 6 bases left between them. DNA for the CDR3: TGTGCCAGCAGCTTCACAAACTATAATTCACCCCTCCACTTT. This codes for CASSFTNYNSPLHF.

The V and J genes are TRBV14 and TRBJ2-3; no clear D. Germline V gives CDR1 SGHDN, CDR2 FVKESK. V shed 0 bases and J shed 2 bases, with 12 bases lying between them. The CDR3 covers 16 residues. The CDR3 here is CASSQDLGKYTDTQYF. The CDR3 DNA reads TGTGCCAGCAGCCAAGATCTGGGCAAATACACAGATACGCAGTATTTT.

This chain connects TRBV6-1 to TRBJ1-5; unclear D gene. The CDR3 totals 13 residues. Trimming cost V 2 bases and J 8 bases, with 10 bases left between them. The V gene's germline CDR1 is MNHNS and CDR2 SASEGT. The CDR3 region is CASSERGWEPQHF. The CDR3 nucleotides read TGTGCCAGCAGTGAAAGAGGATGGGAGCCCCAGCATTTT.

The chain joins TRBV19 to TRBJ1-2; D not resolved. Deletions cut 5 bases from V and 1 base from J, with 14 bases between. The CDR3 is 15 residues long. Germline CDR1 is LNHDA and CDR2 is SQIVND (reference sequence). The CDR3 spells CASSPHSGNNYGYTF. The CDR3 nucleotides are TGTGCCAGTAGTCCTCACAGCGGAAATAACTATGGCTACACCTTC.

The V gene is TRBV19, the J gene TRBJ2-3, with D perhaps matching TRBD2 (5 bases). CDR3 length: 14 amino acids. The germline V and J ends were trimmed by 5 bases and 5 bases, with 14 bases remaining between them. Germline V gene lookup returns CDR1 LNHDA and CDR2 SQIVND (reference sequence). The CDR3 DNA reads as TGTGCCAGTAGTTGGACTGGCCTCGGAGATACGCAGTATTTT. This codes for CASSWTGLGDTQYF.

About this clone: The same CDR3 also results from other DNA sequences found in this sample. The V and J genes are TRBV7-8 and TRBJ1-5, with D maybe TRBD1 (5 bases). Germline CDR1 is SGHVS and CDR2 is FQNEAQ. Trimming took off 5 bases at V and 2 bases at J, with 7 bases between the two ends. CDR3 length: 13 residues. This CDR3 reads CASSLRGNQPQHF. The DNA for the CDR3 is TGTGCCAGCAGCCTCAGGGGCAATCAGCCCCAGCATTTT. Supplemented by reference TRBV7-8 and TRBJ1-5, the full variable domain reads GAGVSQSPRYKVAKRGQDVALRCDPISGHVSLFWYQQALGQGPEFLTYFQNEAQLDKSGLPSDRFFAERPEGSVSTLKIQRTQQEDSAVYLCASSLRGNQPQHFGDGTRLSIL.

The chain is built from TRBV2 and TRBJ2-5; D is unclear. Germline V gene data show CDR1 as SNHLY and CDR2 as FYNNEI. This CDR3 contains 13 residues. V was shortened by 8 bases and J by 1 base, with 11 bases between the two germline ends. The CDR3 nucleotides read TGTGCCAGCCAGAGGTTGGCCCAAGAGACCCAGTACTTC. This sequence encodes CASQRLAQETQYF. The variable domain in full, completed from reference TRBV2 and TRBJ2-5, reads EPEVTQTPSHQVTQMGQEVILRCVPISNHLYFYWYRQILGQKVEFLVSFYNNEISEKSEIFDDQFSVERPDGSNFTLKIRSTKLEDSAMYFCASQRLAQETQYFGPGTRLLVL.